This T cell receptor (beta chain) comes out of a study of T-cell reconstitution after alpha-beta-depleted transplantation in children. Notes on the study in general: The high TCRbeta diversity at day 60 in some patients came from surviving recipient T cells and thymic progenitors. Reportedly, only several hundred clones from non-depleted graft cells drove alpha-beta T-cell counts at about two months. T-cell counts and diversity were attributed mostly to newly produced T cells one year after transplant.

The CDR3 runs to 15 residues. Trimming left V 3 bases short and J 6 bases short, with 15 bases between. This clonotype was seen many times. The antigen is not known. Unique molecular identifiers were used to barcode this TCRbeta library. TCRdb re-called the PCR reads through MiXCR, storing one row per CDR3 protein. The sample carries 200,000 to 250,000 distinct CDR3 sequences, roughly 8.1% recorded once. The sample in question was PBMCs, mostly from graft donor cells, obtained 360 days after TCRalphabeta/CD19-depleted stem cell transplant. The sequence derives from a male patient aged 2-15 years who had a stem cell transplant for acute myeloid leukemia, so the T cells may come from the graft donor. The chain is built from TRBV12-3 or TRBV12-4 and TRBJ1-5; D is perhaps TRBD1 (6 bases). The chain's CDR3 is CASSLGGLPSQPQHF. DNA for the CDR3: TGTGCCAGCAGTTTGGGGGGCCTCCCTAGTCAGCCCCAGCATTTT.